Listed below are T cell receptor beta chains from one sample, sequenced in a study of cytomegalovirus exposure and HLA in healthy donors. The data were produced by immunoSEQ multiplex PCR, yet TCRdb's version contains in-frame clones alone and is incomplete. The sample has 100,000 or so clones, 10% to 15% seen once. Sequencing was performed on PBMCs. The receptor source for this set is a man aged 40-55 years in good health and CMV-seropositive. Both conserved end residues are part of each CDR3. Fields, in order: clone size, J gene, CDR3 length, V gene, D gene, CDR3 protein, CDR3 DNA. A D gene is named only where the DNA matches it firmly. The size field is filled for only some rows; it gives once, few, many or a size class.

few	TRBJ1-1	14	TRBV29-1	TRBD1	CSVTPGQGSTEAFF	TGCAGCGTTACACCCGGACAGGGATCCACTGAAGCTTTCTTT
few	TRBJ1-6	15	TRBV6-6	TRBD1	CASSYSGQPNSPLHF	TGTGCCAGCAGTTACTCGGGACAGCCAAATTCACCCCTCCACTTT
.	TRBJ1-4	14	TRBV5-1	TRBD1	CASSTGQVREKLFF	TGCGCCAGCAGCACGGGACAGGTTCGGGAAAAACTGTTTTTT
.	TRBJ1-3	16	TRBV30	.	CAWRSGVLSSGNTIYF	TGTGCCTGGAGATCAGGGGTCTTGAGCTCTGGAAACACCATATATTTT
.	TRBJ2-1	16	TRBV9	TRBD2	CASSVGGSGLYNEQFF	TGTGCCAGCAGCGTAGGTGGTAGCGGGCTCTACAATGAGCAGTTCTTC
few	TRBJ2-4	16	TRBV4-1	.	CASSQDRTGVGNIQYF	TGCGCCAGCAGCCAAGATCGAACGGGAGTAGGGAACATTCAGTACTTC
few	TRBJ1-1	14	TRBV11-1	.	CASSPDTLNTEAFF	TGTGCCAGCAGCCCGGACACTCTGAACACTGAAGCTTTCTTT
.	TRBJ2-2	13	TRBV7-3	.	CASSSGPNGELFF	TGTGCCAGCAGCTCAGGCCCCAACGGGGAGCTGTTTTTT
few	TRBJ2-2	16	TRBV27	.	CASSVGQFPYTGELFF	TGTGCCAGCAGTGTCGGACAGTTCCCCTACACCGGGGAGCTGTTTTTT
.	TRBJ2-3	19	TRBV14	TRBD2	CASSQQDWGLAGYTDTQYF	TGTGCCAGCAGCCAACAAGATTGGGGACTAGCGGGTTACACAGATACGCAGTATTTT
many	TRBJ2-2	11	TRBV5-1	.	CASREGRELFF	TGCGCCAGCAGAGAGGGCAGGGAGCTGTTTTTT
few	TRBJ2-7	16	TRBV6-5	TRBD2	CASSYSAASGTYEQYF	TGTGCCAGCAGTTACTCGGCGGCTAGCGGGACCTACGAGCAGTACTTC
few	TRBJ2-1	15	TRBV5-4	TRBD2	CASSWGLAGANEQFF	TGTGCCAGCAGCTGGGGACTAGCGGGAGCAAATGAGCAGTTCTTC
.	TRBJ1-1	17	TRBV18	.	CASSPPTGSVRNTEAFF	TGTGCCAGCTCACCACCTACAGGGTCGGTAAGGAACACTGAAGCTTTCTTT
.	TRBJ1-2	13	TRBV12-5	.	CASGLPVNYGYTF	TGTGCTAGTGGTTTGCCGGTAAACTATGGCTACACCTTC
few	TRBJ1-1	15	TRBV6-6	.	CASSYSQVMNTEAFF	TGTGCCAGCAGTTACTCGCAGGTGATGAACACTGAAGCTTTCTTT
.	TRBJ2-1	17	TRBV5-1	TRBD2	CASSPPGGGGPPNEQFF	TGCGCCAGCAGCCCCCCTGGGGGGGGAGGGCCTCCCAATGAGCAGTTCTTC
.	TRBJ2-2	16	TRBV6-4	TRBD2	CASSRTSGTNTGELFF	TGTGCCAGCAGTCGGACTAGCGGGACCAACACCGGGGAGCTGTTTTTT
once	TRBJ1-4	15	TRBV2	.	CASSELRGTNEKLFF	TGTGCCAGCAGTGAGCTTCGGGGGACTAATGAAAAACTGTTTTTT
.	TRBJ2-3	15	TRBV12-5	TRBD1	CASGPAGTGLDTQYF	TGTGCTAGTGGTCCAGCCGGGACAGGGTTGGATACGCAGTATTTT
.	TRBJ2-7	14	TRBV9	.	CASSVDGSSYEQYF	TGTGCCAGCAGCGTAGACGGTAGCTCCTACGAGCAGTACTTC
few	TRBJ1-1	12	TRBV27	.	CASSSGSTEAFF	TGTGCCAGCAGTTCCGGTAGCACTGAAGCTTTCTTT
few	TRBJ2-1	14	TRBV6-6	.	CASIAYRAGNEQFF	TGTGCCAGCATCGCCTACAGGGCCGGCAATGAGCAGTTCTTC
.	TRBJ1-3	16	TRBV7-6	.	CASSLEGRVTGNTIYF	TGTGCCAGCAGCTTAGAAGGGAGGGTCACTGGAAACACCATATATTTT
few	TRBJ2-1	14	TRBV6-5	.	CASTLAIGVNEQFF	TGTGCCAGCACGCTAGCCATTGGGGTGAATGAGCAGTTCTTC
.	TRBJ2-1	13	TRBV2	TRBD2	CATGAGGYNEQFF	TGTGCCACTGGAGCGGGAGGGTACAATGAGCAGTTCTTC
few	TRBJ1-3	15	TRBV7-8	.	CASSRRGDSGNTIYF	TGTGCCAGCAGCCGACGGGGGGACTCTGGAAACACCATATATTTT
few	TRBJ1-2	15	TRBV6-1	TRBD1	CASSHGQGDIYGYTF	TGTGCCAGCAGTCATGGACAGGGGGATATCTATGGCTACACCTTC
.	TRBJ2-1	14	TRBV5-1	.	CASSLVASANEQFF	TGCGCCAGCAGCTTGGTAGCTAGCGCCAATGAGCAGTTCTTC
.	TRBJ2-2	12	TRBV7-3	.	CASSITAGELFF	TGTGCCAGCAGCATAACAGCTGGGGAGCTGTTTTTT
few	TRBJ2-2	14	TRBV11-3	.	CASSFQGWTGELFF	TGTGCCAGCAGCTTTCAGGGCTGGACCGGGGAGCTGTTTTTT
.	TRBJ2-7	15	TRBV4-3	TRBD2	CASSQDTSGSYEQYF	TGCGCCAGCAGCCAAGATACGAGCGGGAGTTACGAGCAGTACTTC
.	TRBJ2-5	15	TRBV27	.	CASSLGLTTQETQYF	TGTGCCAGCAGTTTAGGTTTGACTACTCAAGAGACCCAGTACTTC
few	TRBJ2-7	14	TRBV5-1	.	CASSLEGRSYEQYF	TGCGCCAGCAGCTTGGAAGGCAGGTCCTACGAGCAGTACTTC
few	TRBJ2-7	15	TRBV7-8	TRBD2	CASSPRGLAAYEQYF	TGTGCCAGCAGCCCTCGGGGACTAGCGGCCTACGAGCAGTACTTC
few	TRBJ1-5	15	TRBV5-5	TRBD1	CASSTGQASNQPQHF	TGTGCCAGCAGCACGGGACAGGCGAGCAATCAGCCCCAGCATTTT
few	TRBJ1-5	15	TRBV27	.	CASSLSQNSNQPQHF	TGTGCCAGCAGTTTATCACAAAATAGCAATCAGCCCCAGCATTTT
.	TRBJ2-3	13	TRBV12-5	TRBD2	CATTSGRSDTQYF	TGCGCTACGACTAGCGGGAGGTCAGATACGCAGTATTTT
few	TRBJ1-2	14	TRBV7-8	TRBD1	CASSFQGASGGYTF	TGTGCCAGCAGCTTTCAGGGGGCGTCTGGGGGCTACACCTTC
.	TRBJ1-4	14	TRBV5-6	TRBD1	CASSLGQGDEKLFF	TGTGCCAGCAGCTTGGGTCAGGGGGACGAAAAACTGTTTTTT
.	TRBJ2-7	14	TRBV5-8	.	CASSFPSGAYEQYF	TGTGCCAGCAGCTTTCCCTCGGGGGCCTACGAGCAGTACTTC
.	TRBJ2-7	13	TRBV6-1	.	CASSDRQTYEQYF	TGTGCCAGCAGCGACAGGCAGACCTACGAGCAGTACTTC
.	TRBJ2-2	15	TRBV7-9	TRBD2	CASSALAGEAGELFF	TGTGCCAGCAGCGCACTAGCGGGAGAGGCCGGGGAGCTGTTTTTT
.	TRBJ1-2	14	TRBV27	.	CASSPGRYNYGYTF	TGTGCCAGCAGTCCTGGCAGATATAACTATGGCTACACCTTC
.	TRBJ2-3	14	TRBV19	.	CASSWRQSTDTQYF	TGTGCCAGTAGTTGGCGGCAAAGCACAGATACGCAGTATTTT
.	TRBJ2-7	15	TRBV28	.	CASSRGLLSSYEQYF	TGTGCCAGCAGCCGGGGACTGCTCAGCTCCTACGAGCAGTACTTC
few	TRBJ1-4	12	TRBV29-1	TRBD1	CSVRTGGGKLFF	TGCAGCGTGAGGACAGGGGGCGGGAAACTGTTTTTT